The text below deals with one T cell receptor beta chain. Antigen unknown. These data originate in a study of early T cells in non-severe SARS-CoV-2 infection. Findings and limits, study-wide: Comparison of clonotypes with VDJdb favored anti-spike CD8 responses while missing private and CD4 specificities.

The CDR3 totals 15 residues. Germline V lookup: CDR1 SEHNR, CDR2 FQNEAQ (reference sequence). Trimming took 1 base from V and 4 from J, leaving 8 bases between them. Unique molecular identifier tags were affixed to discrete cDNA molecules. TCRdb reprocessed the 5' RACE reads with MiXCR, giving one entry per CDR3 protein. The sample has some 90,000 distinct CDR3 sequences; about 15% are singletons. The TCR originated in an adult who was a healthcare worker with PCR-confirmed SARS-CoV-2 infection or an uninfected control (not recorded which). The sample was whole blood. The chain carries TRBV7-9 and TRBJ2-6; D is ambiguous. For the CDR3, the DNA is TGTGCCAGCAGCTTAGTGGGGTTCGGGGCCAACGTCCTGACTTTC. Protein: CASSLVGFGANVLTF.